The present entry profiles one TCR beta chain with its context. Its antigen remains unidentified. CDR1 MNHEY and CDR2 SVGAGI come from the germline V gene. The V end lost 4 bases, the J end lost 0 bases, and 12 bases lay between the germline ends. This CDR3 contains 15 residues. Reverse transcription of extracted RNA yielded cDNA, which provided the sequencing template. Generated by immunoSEQ multiplex PCR, the TCRdb table keeps only in-frame clones and is missing some. The top ten clones hold about 12% of a sample with around 200,000 clones, roughly 50% of them seen once. Indicated treatment: oral pan-JAK inhibitor, 5-10 mg twice daily. Using a FACSAria, the CD4+ and CD8+ T cells were sorted from the PBMCs. The data were taken from a study of CD8+ T cells in alopecia areata. General study points: Normal scalp had lower clonality than lesional scalp, with alopecia totalis/universalis lesions showing this most strongly.

The rearrangement uses TRBV6-5 and TRBJ1-2; D is uncertain. The sample was CD8+ T cells sorted from blood, taken at week 24, from a patient treated with tofacitinib. The sequence was obtained from a human donor with alopecia areata. The CDR3 loop reads CASSSGPSPNYGYTF. In nucleotides, the CDR3 is TGTGCCAGCAGTTCCGGGCCCTCACCTAACTATGGCTACACCTTC.